These 25 T cell receptor beta chains share one sample of origin, sequenced in a study of graft-versus-host responses after intestinal transplantation. Sequencing was performed with immunoSEQ multiplex PCR; in TCRdb, only in-frame clones are kept and a portion is missing. The sample yields 5,500 to 6,000 clones, about 76% seen once. Researchers processed graft tissue to release intraepithelial and lamina propria lymphocytes. The material was ileum tissue, obtained just over 230 days after intestinal transplant. All receptors come from a human patient who received an intestinal transplant, so some T cells may come from the graft donor.

V gene TRBV4-2 combines with J gene TRBJ1-5; tentative D call: TRBD1 (6 bases). Germline CDR1 reads LGHNA; CDR2 reads YNFKEQ. The V end lost 1 base, the J end lost 7 bases, and 17 bases lay between the germline ends. This CDR3 region has 16 residues. The DNA for the CDR3 is TGTGCCAGCAGCCAAGGAACCCTAGGGGGGAGCCAGCCCCAGCATTTT. It specifies CASSQGTLGGSQPQHF.

This chain links TRBV9 with TRBJ2-1, with 8 positions matching TRBD1. The V gene end was trimmed by 4 bases and the J gene end by 2 bases; junction bases not matched to a gene: 5. The CDR3 totals 15 residues. Germline V gene lookup returns CDR1 SGDLS and CDR2 YYNGEE. CDR3: CASSNRDRTYNEQFF. The CDR3 DNA follows: TGTGCCAGCAGCAACCGGGACAGGACCTACAATGAGCAGTTCTTC.

The chain employs TRBV6-5 and TRBJ1-4, with D hard to call. Germline CDR1 and CDR2: MNHEY and SVGAGI. V gave up 2 bases and J gave up 12 bases, with 13 bases separating them. The CDR3 extends over 13 amino acids. Written as DNA, the CDR3 is TGTGCCAGCAGTTACACTTTGGGTCTGGAACTGTTTTTT. Translation gives CASSYTLGLELFF.

The rearrangement links TRBV19 to TRBJ2-7, with 7 positions matching TRBD2. V shed 6 bases, J shed 5 bases, and the junction held 10 bases outside the gene matches. Germline CDR1 and CDR2: LNHDA and SQIVND (reference sequence). The CDR3 spans 14 residues. CDR3 in amino acids: CASRGGVASDEQYF. CDR3 nucleotides: TGTGCCAGTAGGGGGGGGGTGGCTAGTGACGAGCAGTACTTC.

This chain connects TRBV21-1 to TRBJ1-3. TRBV21-1 represents a pseudogene. This CDR3 contains 16 residues. The CDR3 coding sequence is TGTGCCAGCAGCAATCGGGGGCCCTTCTCTGGAAACACCATATATTTT. The encoded protein is CASSNRGPFSGNTIYF.

The V call is TRBV12-5, the J call TRBJ1-5, with 7 bases aligning to TRBD1. Germline CDR1 is LGHNT and CDR2 is FRNRAP. V lost 3 bases, J lost 3 bases, and 5 bases stayed unmatched. The CDR3 runs to 15 residues. CDR3 loop: CASGFGTDLNQPQHF. CDR3 bases: TGTGCTAGTGGTTTCGGGACAGATCTCAATCAGCCCCAGCATTTT.

The chain uses TRBV6-6 and TRBJ2-1; TRBD1 aligns across 9 bases. The CDR3 has 15 amino acids. The ends lost 4 bases at V and 3 bases at J; junction bases unmatched: 4. CDR1 and CDR2 from the germline V gene are MNHNY and SVGAGI (reference sequence). The CDR3 protein is CASSWDRALYNEQFF. CDR3 nucleotides: TGTGCCAGCAGTTGGGACAGGGCACTCTACAATGAGCAGTTCTTC.

The chain joins TRBV7-2 to TRBJ1-2; D remains unclear. The CDR3 is 14 amino acids. Per germline, CDR1 SGHTA and CDR2 FQGNSA. V was cut by 6 bases and J by 0 bases, with 11 bases left in between. The CDR3 coding sequence is TGTGCCAGCAGTAGCACTCCAGCTAACTATGGCTACACCTTC. Its protein is CASSSTPANYGYTF.

This clone was observed a handful of times. The rearrangement joins TRBV5-1 to TRBJ2-2; D gene unclear. The CDR3 runs to 13 residues. With 2 bases removed from V and 6 bases from J, the gap between germline ends came to 8 bases. Germline loops: CDR1 SGHRS, CDR2 YFSETQ. The CDR3 DNA is TGCGCCAGCAGCTTTTTAGTGGCCGGGGAGCTGTTTTTT. Translating gives CASSFLVAGELFF.

V and J are TRBV2 and TRBJ2-1, with 9 positions matching TRBD1. The trim removed 4 bases at V and 2 bases at J, leaving 6 bases unmatched. The CDR3 covers 16 residues. CDR1 is SNHLY, CDR2 FYNNEI, per germline. CDR3 coding DNA: TGTGCCAGCAGTGTCAGGGGACAGGGAACCTACAATGAGCAGTTCTTC. Translating it yields CASSVRGQGTYNEQFF.

The V gene is TRBV5-4, the J gene TRBJ1-5; D remains unclear. This CDR3 comprises 10 residues. Germline loops: CDR1 SGHNT, CDR2 YYREEE (reference sequence). V lost 6 bases to trimming and J lost 8 bases, with 6 bases between them. In DNA form, the CDR3 reads TGTGCCAGCACTATCAAGCCCCAGCATTTT. Its protein is CASTIKPQHF.

In its sample, this clone was seen a few times. This rearrangement joins TRBV10-1 to TRBJ2-7; D is possibly TRBD1 (6 bases). V lost 6 bases and J lost 0, with 12 bases in between. The CDR3 is 14 residues long. The germline V gene has CDR1 WNHNN and CDR2 SYGVQD (reference sequence). CDR3 sequence reads: CASSVGHRSYEQYF. The CDR3 DNA follows: TGCGCCAGCAGCGTGGGACACCGCTCCTACGAGCAGTACTTC.

This clone has only one observation. The CDR3 DNA reads as TGTGCCAGCAGTAGTGACAGGGGAAGGTCGAACATTCAGTACTTC. This translates into CASSSDRGRSNIQYF. This rearrangement joins TRBV2 to TRBJ2-4, with 8 bases identical to TRBD1. The germline CDR1 and CDR2 sequences are SNHLY and FYNNEI. The ends lost 5 bases at V and 7 bases at J; junction bases unmatched: 10. This CDR3 contains 15 residues.

The CDR3 DNA follows: TGTGCCACCACAGAATTTGAGGGACAGGGGTCCCACGAGCAGTACTTC. Its translation is CATTEFEGQGSHEQYF. J is TRBJ2-7 and V is TRBV11-2; 10 nucleotides line up with TRBD1. The CDR3 totals 16 residues. Unmatched junction bases numbered 17, after V lost 10 bases and J lost 5 bases. Per the germline V gene, CDR1 is SGHAT and CDR2 is FQNNGV.

This clone turned up a few times. In DNA form, the CDR3 reads TGTGCCAGCAGCCAAGGGCTAGCGGGAGTTAACTCTTACAATGAGCAGTTCTTC. Translated, it gives CASSQGLAGVNSYNEQFF. V gene TRBV4-2 combines with J gene TRBJ2-1, with TRBD2 matching over 10 bases. The CDR3 runs to 18 residues. With 1 base clipped from V and 4 bases from J, the junction kept 10 bases outside the gene matches. Per the germline V gene, CDR1 is LGHNA and CDR2 is YNFKEQ.

J is TRBJ1-3 and V is TRBV5-4; 8 bases are shared with TRBD1. CDR3 length: 15 residues. V was pared by 3 bases and J by 3 bases, with 5 bases of the junction left unmatched. The germline V gene has CDR1 SGHNT and CDR2 YYREEE (reference sequence). The CDR3 region is CASSYQDRVGNTIYF. The DNA for the CDR3 is TGTGCCAGCAGCTATCAGGACAGGGTTGGAAACACCATATATTTT.

The genes are TRBV6-5 and TRBJ2-7; the D is unclear. The germline gives CDR1 MNHEY, CDR2 SVGAGI. Between the trimmed V and J ends, which lost 2 bases and 5 bases, there was a span of 4 bases. This CDR3 has 11 residues. CDR3 sequence: CASSYGDEQYF. CDR3 nucleotides: TGTGCCAGCAGTTACGGGGACGAGCAGTACTTC.

The chain employs TRBV28 and TRBJ2-1, with D unclear. This CDR3 contains 17 residues. CDR1 MDHEN and CDR2 SYDVKM come from the germline V gene. V lost 4 bases and J 2 bases, leaving 18 bases between the germline ends. The DNA of the CDR3 is TGTGCCAGCAGTTCTGACCGAGAGAGTTTAACCTACAATGAGCAGTTCTTC. It is translated as CASSSDRESLTYNEQFF.

This chain joins TRBV11-1 and TRBJ2-1, with D perhaps given as TRBD1 or TRBD2 (6 bases each). Germline CDR1 is SGHAT and CDR2 is FQDESV (reference sequence). This CDR3 contains 15 residues. Trimming pared 8 bases from V and 1 base from J, leaving 15 bases between. The CDR3 protein is CASSLTGASYNEQFF. The CDR3 DNA reads as TGTGCCAGCTCGCTAACGGGGGCATCCTACAATGAGCAGTTCTTC. The full variable domain, its missing parts supplied by reference TRBV11-1 and TRBJ2-1, is EAEVAQSPRYKITEKSQAVAFWCDPISGHATLYWYRQILGQGPELLVQFQDESVVDDSQLPKDRFSAERLKGVDSTLKIQPAELGDSAMYLCASSLTGASYNEQFFGPGTRLTVL.

The chain is built from TRBV11-1 and TRBJ1-1, with D tentatively TRBD1 (6 bases). The length of the CDR3 is 14 residues. Germline CDR1 is SGHAT and CDR2 is FQDESV (reference sequence). The germline V and J ends were trimmed by 5 bases and 0 bases, with 10 bases remaining between them. CDR3 residues: CASSPGQLNTEAFF. In nucleotides, the CDR3 is TGTGCCAGCAGCCCAGGACAGTTGAACACTGAAGCTTTCTTT. Full variable domain (outside the CDR3, taken from reference TRBV11-1 and TRBJ1-1): EAEVAQSPRYKITEKSQAVAFWCDPISGHATLYWYRQILGQGPELLVQFQDESVVDDSQLPKDRFSAERLKGVDSTLKIQPAELGDSAMYLCASSPGQLNTEAFFGQGTRLTVV.

CDR3: CASTDPWNNEKLFF. CDR3 DNA sequence: TGTGCCAGCACAGACCCGTGGAATAATGAAAAACTGTTTTTT. The V call is TRBV25-1, the J call TRBJ1-4; D gene unclear. CDR1 is MGHDK, CDR2 SYGVNS, per germline. Trimming took off 7 bases at V and 4 bases at J, with 13 bases between the two ends. The CDR3 consists of 14 residues.

The sample holds one count of this clone. Other DNA sequences in the same sample also yield this CDR3. The chain is built from TRBV5-1 and TRBJ2-5, with D hard to call. The CDR3 has 11 residues. Germline CDR1 and CDR2: SGHRS and YFSETQ. V gave up 8 bases and J gave up 2 bases, with 7 bases separating them. CDR3 sequence (DNA): TGCGCCAGTGGTGGGCAAGAGACCCAGTACTTC. It codes for CASGGQETQYF.

The V call is TRBV28, the J call TRBJ2-7, with 11 bases that match TRBD1. V trimming: 6 bases; J trimming: 1 base; junction bases outside the gene matches: 5. Germline V gene lookup returns CDR1 MDHEN and CDR2 SYDVKM. This CDR3 has 15 amino acids. The CDR3 loop reads CASRPGQGASYEQYF. CDR3 nucleotides: TGTGCCAGCAGACCCGGACAGGGGGCATCCTACGAGCAGTACTTC. Using reference TRBV28 and TRBJ2-7 for the parts outside the CDR3, the full variable domain is DVKVTQSSRYLVKRTGEKVFLECVQDMDHENMFWYRQDPGLGLRLIYFSYDVKMKEKGDIPEGYSVSREKKERFSLILESASTNQTSMYLCASRPGQGASYEQYFGPGTRLTVT.

This clone came up a few times. V is TRBV5-6 and J is TRBJ1-6; possible D gene TRBD1, 6 bases. The V gene lost 4 bases and the J gene lost 16 bases, with 18 bases spanning the gap. This CDR3 is built from 13 residues. The germline V gene encodes CDR1 SGHDT and CDR2 YYEEEE. The CDR3 bases are TGTGCCAGCAGCGCACGGTGGGCCAGGGGACTCCACTTT. This codes for CASSARWARGLHF.

The J gene is TRBJ1-4, the V gene TRBV28; TRBD1 aligns across 11 bases. Germline loops: CDR1 MDHEN, CDR2 SYDVKM. CDR3 length equals 15 residues. Trimming took 5 bases from V and 8 from J; bases not matched to a gene: 7. For the CDR3, the DNA is TGTGCCAGCAGTCGCGGCTGGGACAGGGGGGAAAAACTGTTTTTT. Its protein product is CASSRGWDRGEKLFF.